This TCR beta chain was obtained from a study of beta chain features in type 1 diabetes. Study outcomes and limitations: There were fewer insertions and more deletions at the VDJ junctions of type 1 diabetes patients. Across patients, naive, central memory and Treg TCRB repertoires exhibited apparently greater similarity than was observed across healthy donors. For TCRB rearrangement, an influence of HLA type remained unresolved here.

Every donor had blood drawn once into heparin, around 120 mL on average. With respect to this clone: Its target is not known. This may be a read error, as it is one base from a much larger clone.

Since all of the isolated RNA was reverse transcribed, expressed TCRB transcripts were what got sequenced. Libraries were prepared by immunoSEQ multiplex PCR; TCRdb keeps only in-frame clonotypes and omits some of them. The table has around 250,000 clones, 25% to 35% seen once. CDR1 SGHAT and CDR2 FQNNGV come from the germline V gene. The CDR3 is made up of 18 amino acids. The clonotype comes from a young man in good health. The chain recombines TRBV11-2 with TRBJ2-2; no clear D. Sequencing used central memory CD4+ T cells from blood. The CDR3 protein is CARSPRFQTAENTGELFF. The CDR3 DNA reads as TGTGCCCGCAGCCCACGCTTCCAGACGGCCGAGAACACCGGGGAGCTGTTTTTT.